What follows are 17 T cell receptor beta chains derived from one specimen sequenced in a study of blood T cell repertoires in COVID-19. Sequencing was performed with immunoSEQ multiplex PCR; in TCRdb, only in-frame clones are kept and a portion is missing. The sample lists under 350,000 clones; just over 85% were seen once. The specimen was PBMCs or T cells enriched from blood (not recorded which). The receptors derive from a woman aged 40 to 49 with acute COVID-19.

The chain couples TRBV29-1 to TRBJ1-2; tentative D call: TRBD1 (6 bases). Per germline, CDR1 SQVTM and CDR2 ANQGSEA. This CDR3 has 11 residues. The V and J ends lost 3 bases and 4 bases respectively, with 6 bases between them. In nucleotides, the CDR3 is TGCAGCGTTGACAGGGGCTATGGCTACACCTTC. It translates to CSVDRGYGYTF.

The chain joins TRBV5-6 to TRBJ2-7; maybe TRBD2 (6 bases). The CDR3 runs to 17 residues. Germline V lookup: CDR1 SGHDT, CDR2 YYEEEE. Trimming pared 4 bases from V and 6 bases from J, leaving 26 bases between. Here the CDR3 reads CASSALSVEGQNGEQYF. The CDR3 DNA reads TGTGCCAGCAGCGCCCTATCTGTGGAGGGCCAGAATGGCGAGCAGTACTTC.

The chain is built from TRBV7-9 and TRBJ1-2, with D possibly TRBD1 on 5 matching bases. CDR3 size: 16 residues. Germline V gene lookup returns CDR1 SEHNR and CDR2 FQNEAQ (reference sequence). V was shortened by 10 bases and J by 8 bases, with 29 bases between the two germline ends. CDR3: CATEATRTSLNLGYTF. The CDR3 DNA reads TGTGCCACCGAGGCTACGAGGACATCCCTAAATCTAGGCTACACCTTC.

This chain joins TRBV5-1 and TRBJ2-3, with 7 nucleotides matching TRBD1. The V segment lost 4 bases and the J segment 1 base; nucleotides outside the gene matches: 12. This CDR3 contains 17 residues. From germline, CDR1 is SGHRS and CDR2 YFSETQ. CDR3 sequence: CASSAPNRGWGTDTQYF. CDR3 bases: TGCGCCAGCAGCGCCCCGAACAGGGGATGGGGCACAGATACGCAGTATTTT.

The chain couples TRBV4-1 to TRBJ1-1; TRBD1 matches at 10 bases. The CDR3 consists of 14 residues. Germline V lookup: CDR1 MGHRA, CDR2 YSYEKL. V trimming: 3 bases; J trimming: 3 bases; junction bases outside the gene matches: 1. CDR3 protein: CASSHGTGDTEAFF. The CDR3 coding sequence is TGCGCCAGCAGCCACGGGACAGGGGACACTGAAGCTTTCTTT.

The rearrangement links TRBV6-6 to TRBJ1-2; D might be TRBD1 (5 bases). CDR1 is MNHNY, CDR2 SVGAGI, per germline (reference sequence). Trimming took 1 base from V and 6 from J, leaving 9 bases between them. CDR3 size: 13 residues. CDR3 sequence reads: CASSYYPGDGYTF. The CDR3 coding sequence is TGTGCCAGCAGTTACTATCCGGGGGATGGCTACACCTTC.

The chain employs TRBV5-4 and TRBJ1-1, with D perhaps TRBD1 (5 bases). The V and J ends lost 4 bases and 1 base respectively, with 11 bases between them. CDR1 SGHNT and CDR2 YYREEE come from the germline V gene (reference sequence). The CDR3 sequence is 14 residues long. The CDR3 nucleotides are TGTGCCAGCAGCCCCGACAGCTCGAACACTGAAGCTTTCTTT. It specifies CASSPDSSNTEAFF.

This chain uses TRBV3-1 (or the pseudogene TRBV3-2) with TRBJ1-2; 7 nucleotides match TRBD1. The ends lost 1 base at V and 4 bases at J; junction bases unmatched: 9. CDR3 length: 16 residues. Germline V gene lookup returns CDR1 LGHDT and CDR2 YNNKEL (reference sequence). The CDR3: CASSQGSTRGSYGYTF. DNA for the CDR3: TGTGCCAGCAGCCAAGGGTCGACCAGGGGGTCCTATGGCTACACCTTC.

The rearrangement joins TRBV27 to TRBJ2-3, with no clear D. The CDR3 has 14 residues. V was pared by 8 bases and J by 0 bases, with 12 bases between. Germline loops: CDR1 MNHEY, CDR2 SMNVEV (reference sequence). In DNA form, the CDR3 reads TGTGCCAGCTCGGCGGATTATAGCACAGATACGCAGTATTTT. Translating it yields CASSADYSTDTQYF.

The J gene is TRBJ1-1, the V gene TRBV14, with unresolved D. The ends were cut back, 0 bases at V and 6 bases at J, with 17 bases in the middle. The CDR3 has 16 amino acids. Germline V CDR1 and CDR2: SGHDN, FVKESK. This CDR3 is CASSQDVGTTRSEAFF. Written as DNA, the CDR3 is TGTGCCAGCAGCCAAGATGTGGGAACCACTAGGTCTGAAGCTTTCTTT.

The chain is built from TRBV7-3 and TRBJ2-1, with TRBD2 identical over 10 bases. The CDR3 extends over 17 amino acids. Germline V gives CDR1 SGHTA, CDR2 FQGTGA. Germline trimming cut 0 bases from V and 12 bases from J; bases unmatched to any gene: 14. Here the CDR3 reads CASSLTEPGLAIHAQFF. CDR3 nucleotide sequence: TGTGCCAGCAGCTTAACCGAACCGGGACTAGCGATCCATGCGCAGTTCTTC.

The chain combines TRBV19 with TRBJ2-1, with a weak D call TRBD2 (5 bases). The length of the CDR3 is 16 residues. V shed 6 bases and J shed 5 bases, with 20 bases lying between them. Germline V gene sequence: CDR1 LNHDA, CDR2 SQIVND (reference sequence). The CDR3 reads CASSRLSGSVNNEQFF. CDR3 nucleotide sequence: TGTGCCAGTAGCCGGTTGTCGGGGAGCGTCAACAATGAGCAGTTCTTC.

The chain recombines TRBV5-6 with TRBJ2-5; D might be TRBD1 (7 bases). This CDR3 is built from 18 residues. V gave up 4 bases and J gave up 7 bases, with 29 bases separating them. The germline CDR1 and CDR2 sequences are SGHDT and YYEEEE. Written as DNA, the CDR3 is TGTGCCAGCAGCCCGCTTAGGCAGGGGGGTTCCTCCCGCGGGACCCAGTACTTC. Residues: CASSPLRQGGSSRGTQYF.

This CDR3 is CASSRSGPSYNEQFF. DNA for the CDR3: TGTGCCAGCAGCCGGAGCGGACCCTCCTACAATGAGCAGTTCTTC. This chain joins TRBV7-2 and TRBJ2-1; the D gene is possibly TRBD2 (5 bases). Trimming removed 5 bases at V and 0 bases at J, with 11 bases between. This CDR3 has 15 amino acids. Germline V gives CDR1 SGHTA, CDR2 FQGNSA.

This chain uses TRBV7-3 with TRBJ1-1, with D unclear. V was pared by 8 bases and J by 1 base, with 11 bases between. This CDR3 is built from 13 residues. CDR1 SGHTA and CDR2 FQGTGA come from the germline V gene. In DNA form, the CDR3 reads TGTGCCAGCGGGGTGAGCGGGAACACTGAAGCTTTCTTT. It specifies CASGVSGNTEAFF.

This clone was recorded once. CDR3 sequence reads: CASSMGTSGNNEQFF. For the CDR3, the DNA is TGTGCCAGTAGTATGGGGACTAGCGGTAACAATGAGCAGTTCTTC. The chain combines TRBV19 with TRBJ2-1; 11 bases are a match to TRBD2. The V gene's germline CDR1 is LNHDA and CDR2 SQIVND (reference sequence). The V and J ends lost 3 bases and 5 bases, in that order; junction bases with no gene match: 3. CDR3 length: 15 amino acids.

This clone appeared a few times. The chain is built from TRBV18 and TRBJ1-2; 8 bases are a match to TRBD1. From germline, CDR1 is KGHSH and CDR2 LQKENI. This CDR3 is 16 amino acids long. Trimming took 6 bases from V and 5 from J; bases not matched to a gene: 14. CDR3 nucleotide sequence: TGTGCCAGCTCCCTGACGACAGGGGAGCAGTATTATGGCTACACCTTC. This encodes CASSLTTGEQYYGYTF.